The present T cell receptor beta chain was sequenced within a study of early T cells in non-severe SARS-CoV-2 infection. Study summary: The chains were unpaired, and the sequenced material was bulk RNA from unsorted whole blood.

MiXCR, run by TCRdb on the 5' RACE reads, gives a single entry per CDR3 protein. The table shows 55,000 to 70,000 distinct CDR3 sequences, with about 12% occurring only once. Trimming took off 4 bases at V and 3 bases at J, with 14 bases between the two ends. Germline CDR1 and CDR2: SGHRS and YFSETQ. The CDR3 loop spans 14 amino acids. This clonotype has a count of ten or more. The V call is TRBV5-1, the J call TRBJ2-7; weak D call: TRBD1 (5 bases). The sequence was collected from an adult who was a healthcare worker with PCR-confirmed SARS-CoV-2 infection or an uninfected control (not recorded which). The donor label of this sample is uncertain. The input for sequencing was whole blood, taken at baseline. The CDR3: CASSPKGQNYEQYV. DNA of the CDR3: TGCGCCAGCAGCCCGAAAGGACAAAACTACGAGCAGTACGTC.